These T cell receptor beta chains were read from a single sample in a study of shared clonotypes between healthy human individuals. Only in-frame clones appear in the TCRdb table, and some are missing; sequencing was by immunoSEQ multiplex PCR. The repertoire has approximately 1.9 million clones, over 85% of them found once; the top ten carry about 1.7%. Sequenced sample: naive CD8+ T cells from PBMCs. The origin of the receptors is a man aged 18 to 30 in good health. Some clones in this sample may be carry-over from other donors' samples. Each CDR3 is given without its conserved first and last residue. Each record gives: CDR3 length, V gene, D gene, J gene, CDR3 protein. D genes are given only for firm matches.

>13|TRBV19|TRBD1|TRBJ2-5
ASSIEQGVGETQY
>14|TRBV5-5|TRBD1|TRBJ1-5
ASSWEGQGGKQPQH
>14|TRBV7-3|NA|TRBJ2-6
ASSSGQHSGANVLT
>14|TRBV5-1|NA|TRBJ1-6
ASSLVPLEANSPLH
>14|TRBV15|NA|TRBJ1-5
ATTLGPPLGNQPQH
>14|TRBV4-1|TRBD1|TRBJ2-7
ASSQEDRESSYEQY
>13|TRBV6-4|NA|TRBJ2-1
ASSDKPGPWNEQF
>15|TRBV4-3|NA|TRBJ2-1
ASSQDKWGVAYNEQF
>13|TRBV9|TRBD1|TRBJ1-1
ASSVGDSPNTEAF
>14|TRBV4-2|TRBD2|TRBJ2-1
ASSQSGGRIDNEQF
>12|TRBV9|NA|TRBJ1-3
ASSTRDNGNTIY
>17|TRBV7-6|NA|TRBJ2-2
ASSLGGRANVWNTGELF
>12|TRBV7-9|NA|NA
ASSLEPHSHEQY
>14|TRBV4-3|NA|TRBJ2-7
ASSQDTEGNSYEQY
>16|TRBV5-5|NA|TRBJ1-1
ASKPSMAVGLMNTEAF
>14|TRBV7-2|NA|TRBJ2-3
ASSLVGGPLTDTQY
>15|TRBV4-1|NA|TRBJ1-4
ASSQDYEDPTYEKLF
>13|TRBV5-6|NA|TRBJ2-3
ASSLGSDFTDTQY
>13|TRBV5-1|NA|TRBJ2-4
ASSQGEGSKNIQY
>12|TRBV9|NA|TRBJ2-7
ASSVGSSAYEQY
>12|TRBV29-1|TRBD2|TRBJ2-7
SVDSGRAPYEQY
>13|TRBV5-1|NA|TRBJ2-1
ASSLPDLPGNEQF
>11|TRBV28|NA|TRBJ2-1
ASKDSSYNEQF
>10|TRBV27|NA|TRBJ1-4
ASSLAGEKLF
>12|TRBV6-1|TRBD2|TRBJ2-7
ASSDTAGGYEQY
>12|TRBV28|NA|TRBJ2-5
ASSFTGGSETQY
>13|TRBV4-1|NA|TRBJ2-1
ASSQDGLRGNEQF
>14|TRBV28|NA|TRBJ2-1
ASSLWADEGNNEQF
>13|TRBV19|TRBD2|TRBJ2-7
ASSYSGLESYEQY
>13|TRBV7-9|TRBD2|TRBJ2-1
ASSRLILAPNEQF
>12|TRBV18|NA|TRBJ2-7
ASSLGVSQSVQY
>14|TRBV28|NA|TRBJ1-5
ASSLWARLSNQPQH
>11|TRBV25-1|NA|TRBJ1-2
ASSESGVYGYT
>15|TRBV28|TRBD2|TRBJ2-1
ASSLDLAGEGDNEQF
>12|TRBV19|TRBD2|TRBJ2-1
ASSIGGRADEQF
>12|TRBV4-1|TRBD2|TRBJ2-1
ASSLGREYNEQF
>15|TRBV11-2|TRBD1|TRBJ2-6
ASSLDRRWSGANVLT
>12|TRBV9|NA|TRBJ2-3
ASSVIGGPDTQY
>11|TRBV28|NA|TRBJ2-7
ASSLLGDYEQY
>12|TRBV10-1|TRBD2|TRBJ2-1
ASSETGGYNEQF
>11|TRBV5-1|NA|TRBJ1-1
ASSLATATEAF